This T cell receptor (beta chain) originates from a study of STAT5B mutations in CD4+ large granular lymphocyte leukemia. Points from the study as a whole: Without putative leukemic clones, patient CD4-sorted repertoires remained more clonal than healthy CD4+ repertoires. No patients shared main leukemic clonotypes, though 25% to 30% appeared at low frequency elsewhere.

The assay was immunoSEQ multiplex PCR, and TCRdb's table has in-frame clones only and misses some. In the table there are roughly 30,000 clones, 55% to 80% of which are singletons. Remarks on this clone: Its antigen is unknown.

The TCR originated in a human donor in good health. Sequenced material: CD4+ T cells from blood buffy coats.

The CDR3 region has the DNA TGTGCCAGCAGCGTACTAGCGGGGGGGCTACCAGATACGCAGTATTTT. This sequence encodes CASSVLAGGLPDTQYF. V and J are TRBV9 and TRBJ2-3; the match to TRBD2 covers 12 bases. Germline-derived CDR1 and CDR2 are SGDLS and YYNGEE. This CDR3 region has 16 residues. V was clipped by 1 base and J by 4 bases; unmatched bases: 4. Full variable domain (remainder filled in from reference TRBV9 and TRBJ2-3): DSGVTQTPKHLITATGQRVTLRCSPRSGDLSVYWYQQSLDQGLQFLIQYYNGEERAKGNILERFSAQQFPDLHSELNLSSLELGDSALYFCASSVLAGGLPDTQYFGPGTRLTVL.